This T cell receptor (beta chain) was identified during a study of blood T cell repertoires in COVID-19. The wider study: PBMCs, B-cell-depleted T cells, or T cells provided the cDNA or gDNA that made up the material.

V lost 5 bases, J lost 2 bases, and 12 bases lay in between. Germline values: CDR1 LNHDA, CDR2 SQIVND (reference sequence). This CDR3 has 14 residues. Per the study methods: Reference gene primer amplification yielded estimated nucleated cell counts. Assay: immunoSEQ multiplex PCR; the TCRdb copy retains only in-frame clones and omits some. Clonal size and the V and J genes are those of that table, whereas D and trimming came from the DNA. The repertoire includes 180,000 or so clones, roughly 88% of them detected once, and approximately 9.4% sits in the top ten. The chain carries TRBV19 and TRBJ1-2; D is perhaps TRBD1 (5 bases). This TCR was sampled from a woman at least 80 years old with acute or convalescent COVID-19. Sequenced material: peripheral blood. The CDR3 DNA reads as TGTGCCAGTAGTTCACAGGTATCCAACTATGGCTACACCTTC. Translated: CASSSQVSNYGYTF.